These 28 T cell receptor beta chains were sequenced from one sample in a study of shared clonotypes between healthy human individuals. This table comes from immunoSEQ multiplex PCR, and its TCRdb copy is limited to in-frame clones, with some not included. The table includes around 1,100,000 clones, approximately 80% detected once. Sequencing was carried out using memory CD4+ T cells from PBMCs. Noted subset: CD45RA-negative fraction. The receptors were gathered from a man younger than 35 in good health. Some clones in this sample may be carry-over from other donors' samples.

The chain uses TRBV7-2 and TRBJ2-1, with 10 nucleotides matching TRBD2. V lost 5 bases, J lost 4 bases, and 5 bases stayed unmatched. There are 15 residues in the CDR3. CDR1 is SGHTA, CDR2 FQGNSA, per germline. CDR3 in amino acids: CASSRTSGAYNEQFF. Written as DNA, the CDR3 is TGTGCCAGCAGCCGGACTAGCGGAGCATACAATGAGCAGTTCTTC.

J is TRBJ2-7 and V is TRBV7-3; D remains ambiguous. V was shortened by 0 bases and J by 6 bases, with 15 bases between the two germline ends. The CDR3 is 15 amino acids. Germline loops: CDR1 SGHTA, CDR2 FQGTGA. CDR3 region: CASSLTHGGIGEQYF. CDR3 bases: TGTGCCAGCAGCTTAACCCACGGTGGGATTGGCGAGCAGTACTTC.

As concerns this clone: The sample carries other DNA sequences with the same CDR3. The DNA of the CDR3 is TGTGCCAGCAGTTCAGGGGGCGGTCAGCCCCAGCATTTT. This translates into CASSSGGGQPQHF. The V call is TRBV6-5, the J call TRBJ1-5; 8 bases agree with TRBD1. Trimming cost V 4 bases and J 6 bases; bases outside gene matches: 2. The CDR3 runs to 13 residues. Per germline, CDR1 MNHEY and CDR2 SVGAGI.

CDR3 DNA sequence: TGCGCCAGCAGCAGCCATGGACAGGGGATTCAAGAGACCCAGTACTTC. This sequence encodes CASSSHGQGIQETQYF. The chain is built from TRBV5-1 and TRBJ2-5, with 9 bases aligning to TRBD1. The germline V gene encodes CDR1 SGHRS and CDR2 YFSETQ. This CDR3 spans 16 amino acids. After removal of 4 bases from V and 2 bases from J, the junction contained 9 bases not matched to a gene.

This chain links TRBV7-2 with TRBJ1-4; D remains unclear. The length of the CDR3 is 14 residues. V was trimmed by 2 bases and J by 4 bases, leaving 8 bases between them. The V gene's germline CDR1 is SGHTA and CDR2 FQGNSA. The CDR3, as DNA: TGTGCCAGCAGCTTATCGACAAATAATGAAAAACTGTTTTTT. It translates to CASSLSTNNEKLFF.

As regards this clone: This specimen includes other DNA sequences encoding the same CDR3. The chain couples TRBV7-2 to TRBJ2-7; tentatively, D is TRBD1 or TRBD2 (7 bases each). V was clipped by 4 bases and J by 4 bases, with 11 bases between them. CDR3 length: 13 residues. Germline CDR1 reads SGHTA; CDR2 reads FQGNSA. The CDR3 protein is CASSSQGGYEQYF. The CDR3 coding sequence is TGTGCCAGCAGCTCTCAGGGGGGGTACGAGCAGTACTTC.

This chain uses TRBV11-1 with TRBJ2-5; D is perhaps TRBD2 (6 bases). The CDR3 is made up of 15 amino acids. Per the germline V gene, CDR1 is SGHAT and CDR2 is FQDESV (reference sequence). The germline V and J ends were trimmed by 5 bases and 5 bases, with 18 bases remaining between them. CDR3 amino acids: CASSPHRTIGETQYF. CDR3 DNA: TGTGCCAGCAGCCCCCATCGGACTATCGGGGAGACCCAGTACTTC.

This rearrangement joins TRBV7-8 to TRBJ1-1; D may be TRBD1 (5 bases). CDR1 and CDR2 from the germline V gene are SGHVS and FQNEAQ. The CDR3 is made up of 19 amino acids. V was shortened by 3 bases and J by 0 bases, with 23 bases between the two germline ends. The CDR3: CASSLGLTQRSTMNTEAFF. The CDR3 DNA is TGTGCCAGCAGCTTGGGGCTCACACAGCGAAGTACCATGAACACTGAAGCTTTCTTT.

The V gene is TRBV29-1, the J gene TRBJ1-1; D is possibly TRBD1 (5 bases). V lost 6 bases and J lost 0, with 14 bases in between. Germline V gives CDR1 SQVTM, CDR2 ANQGSEA. This CDR3 comprises 14 residues. DNA of the CDR3: TGCAGCGTCCTAACAGGTCAGCTGAACACTGAAGCTTTCTTT. Amino acids: CSVLTGQLNTEAFF.

The chain has TRBV5-1 and TRBJ2-5; tentatively, D is TRBD1 (5 bases). Germline loops: CDR1 SGHRS, CDR2 YFSETQ. The CDR3 consists of 14 residues. Trimming took 4 bases from V and 2 from J, leaving 12 bases between them. The CDR3 region has the DNA TGCGCCAGCAGCACCGACAGAGAACAAGAGACCCAGTACTTC. It is translated as CASSTDREQETQYF.

The rearrangement joins TRBV6-5 to TRBJ1-1, with D hard to call. This CDR3 is 13 amino acids long. CDR1 and CDR2 (germline): MNHEY, SVGAGI. V dropped 5 bases and J dropped 6 bases, with 13 bases sitting between them. CDR3 sequence reads: CASSKRRKAEAFF. CDR3 coding DNA: TGTGCCAGCAGTAAAAGACGAAAAGCTGAAGCTTTCTTT.

This clone was recorded a few times. The V gene is TRBV18, the J gene TRBJ1-2; no definite D call. The CDR3 is 13 residues long. Germline V gives CDR1 KGHSH, CDR2 LQKENI. V shed 2 bases and J shed 5 bases, with 9 bases lying between them. CDR3 loop: CASSPFPEYGYTF. The CDR3 nucleotides read TGTGCCAGCTCACCATTTCCAGAGTATGGCTACACCTTC.

The chain combines TRBV7-6 with TRBJ2-7, with 9 positions matching TRBD1. The CDR3 covers 15 residues. Germline V CDR1 and CDR2: SGHVS, FNYEAQ. Unmatched junction bases numbered 9, after V lost 6 bases and J lost 3 bases. The CDR3 DNA is TGTGCCAGCAGGAGCGGGACAGGGACAGGCTACGAGCAGTACTTC. It specifies CASRSGTGTGYEQYF. Complete variable domain (other parts from reference TRBV7-6 and TRBJ2-7): GAGVSQSPRYKVTKRGQDVALRCDPISGHVSLYWYRQALGQGPEFLTYFNYEAQQDKSGLPNDRFSAERPEGSISTLTIQRTEQRDSAMYRCASRSGTGTGYEQYFGPGTRLTVT.

The chain has TRBV4-1 and TRBJ2-5, with D tentatively TRBD2 (6 bases). With 6 bases removed from V and 3 bases from J, the gap between germline ends came to 11 bases. The CDR3 spans 13 residues. Per germline, CDR1 MGHRA and CDR2 YSYEKL. The DNA for the CDR3 is TGCGCCAGCAGACAGCCGGGGGAAGAGACCCAGTACTTC. This encodes CASRQPGEETQYF.

The CDR3 spells CASSPGQTYEQYF. In nucleotides, the CDR3 is TGTGCCAGCAGTCCGGGACAGACCTACGAGCAGTACTTC. The V gene is TRBV6-1, the J gene TRBJ2-7; TRBD1 matches at 7 bases. Germline values: CDR1 MNHNS, CDR2 SASEGT. CDR3 size: 13 residues. With 5 bases clipped from V and 2 bases from J, the junction kept 3 bases outside the gene matches.

The chain employs TRBV7-9 and TRBJ2-1, with TRBD2 matching over 10 bases. This CDR3 spans 15 amino acids. The V and J ends lost 5 bases and 2 bases, in that order; junction bases with no gene match: 3. In germline, CDR1 is SEHNR, CDR2 FQNEAQ (reference sequence). The CDR3 is CASSRLAGPYNEQFF. CDR3 DNA sequence: TGTGCCAGCAGCCGACTAGCGGGTCCCTACAATGAGCAGTTCTTC.

The chain carries TRBV5-1 and TRBJ2-7; 8 nucleotides match TRBD1. This CDR3 comprises 15 residues. The ends lost 4 bases at V and 2 bases at J; junction bases unmatched: 8. The germline V gene encodes CDR1 SGHRS and CDR2 YFSETQ. DNA for the CDR3: TGCGCCAGCAGCGCCCGGGGGACAGGACCCTACGAGCAGTACTTC. Its protein product is CASSARGTGPYEQYF.

This sequence joins TRBV2 and TRBJ2-1; 8 nucleotides align to TRBD2. V lost 6 bases to trimming and J lost 10 bases; unmatched junction nucleotides: 2. The CDR3 length is 11 residues. CDR1 and CDR2 (germline): SNHLY, FYNNEI. Here the CDR3 reads CASRLADEQFF. The CDR3 nucleotides read TGTGCCAGCAGACTAGCGGACGAGCAGTTCTTC.

On this clone itself: This may be a read error: a much more frequent sequence differs by one nucleotide. The genes are TRBV5-1 and TRBJ2-6; D gene uncertain. CDR3 length: 14 residues. Germline assignment: CDR1 SGHRS and CDR2 YFSETQ. V was cut by 4 bases and J by 0 bases, with 5 bases left in between. CDR3 sequence: CASSPFSGANVLTF. In nucleotides, the CDR3 is TGCGCCAGCAGCCCCTTCTCTGGGGCCAACGTCCTGACTTTC.

This clone was observed a handful of times. This chain connects TRBV5-1 to TRBJ1-4; TRBD1 aligns across 9 bases. CDR1 SGHRS and CDR2 YFSETQ come from the germline V gene. The CDR3 has 15 amino acids. The V and J ends lost 0 bases and 7 bases, in that order; junction bases with no gene match: 4. The CDR3 protein is CASSLGDREGEKLFF. The CDR3 nucleotides are TGCGCCAGCAGCTTGGGGGACAGGGAGGGTGAAAAACTGTTTTTT.

The gene calls are TRBV4-2 and TRBJ2-5; TRBD1 aligns across 12 bases. The CDR3 covers 15 residues. CDR1 LGHNA and CDR2 YNFKEQ come from the germline V gene. J lost 4 bases, V lost 4 bases, and 4 bases had no gene match. CDR3 region: CASSPGTGGTETQYF. The CDR3 DNA follows: TGTGCCAGCAGCCCCGGGACAGGGGGCACAGAGACCCAGTACTTC.

The genes are TRBV28 and TRBJ1-5, with unresolved D. This CDR3 is 14 amino acids long. The V end lost 5 bases, the J end lost 0 bases, and 8 bases lay between the germline ends. Per germline, CDR1 MDHEN and CDR2 SYDVKM. This chain's CDR3 is CASSTEPSNQPQHF. Written as DNA, the CDR3 is TGTGCCAGCAGTACTGAACCTAGCAATCAGCCCCAGCATTTT.

The V and J genes are TRBV5-1 and TRBJ2-1; D is perhaps TRBD1 (5 bases). CDR3 length: 14 amino acids. Germline V lookup: CDR1 SGHRS, CDR2 YFSETQ. V dropped 0 bases and J dropped 5 bases, with 9 bases sitting between them. CDR3 coding DNA: TGCGCCAGCAGCTTGGGACAGCCGAACAATGAGCAGTTCTTC. Encoded protein: CASSLGQPNNEQFF.

This chain links TRBV19 with TRBJ2-6, with D perhaps matching TRBD1 (6 bases). Germline-derived CDR1 and CDR2 are LNHDA and SQIVND (reference sequence). There are 16 residues in the CDR3. Deletions cut 5 bases from V and 4 bases from J, with 15 bases between. Written as DNA, the CDR3 is TGTGCCAGTAGTCCCCGACAGGTCGGCGGGGCCAACGTCCTGACTTTC. Protein product: CASSPRQVGGANVLTF.

This clone is a singleton in its sample. The V and J genes are TRBV2 and TRBJ2-1; D gene unclear. The CDR3 runs to 14 residues. V lost 1 base to trimming and J lost 10 bases, with 14 bases between them. Germline CDR1 SNHLY, CDR2 FYNNEI. CDR3 region: CASSEVRLAPEQFF. The CDR3 DNA sequence: TGTGCCAGCAGTGAAGTTAGGCTCGCCCCCGAGCAGTTCTTC. The complete variable domain, with remaining parts taken from reference TRBV2 and TRBJ2-1, reads EPEVTQTPSHQVTQMGQEVILRCVPISNHLYFYWYRQILGQKVEFLVSFYNNEISEKSEIFDDQFSVERPDGSNFTLKIRSTKLEDSAMYFCASSEVRLAPEQFFGPGTRLTVL.

The chain uses TRBV7-9 and TRBJ1-1, with 7 bases lining up with TRBD1. The V gene end was trimmed by 8 bases and the J gene end by 4 bases; junction bases not matched to a gene: 13. CDR3 length: 15 residues. Germline V gene sequence: CDR1 SEHNR, CDR2 FQNEAQ (reference sequence). CDR3 DNA: TGTGCCAGCGGAACAGGGGCAGCCCTGGGCACTGAAGCTTTCTTT. It translates to CASGTGAALGTEAFF.

This clone has more than one count but fewer than ten. The gene calls are TRBV2 and TRBJ1-5; TRBD1 aligns across 7 bases. Germline values: CDR1 SNHLY, CDR2 FYNNEI. Trimming cost V 3 bases and J 6 bases; bases outside gene matches: 5. The CDR3 has 14 amino acids. The CDR3 is CASSEGQPGQPQHF. CDR3 nucleotides: TGTGCCAGCAGTGAGGGACAGCCTGGTCAGCCCCAGCATTTT.

Comment on this clone: A much larger clonotype is one base distant, so this may be a read error. Here the CDR3 DNA reads TGTGCCAGCAGCTTGGGGTCGGACAGGGCCCTCGGCTACACCTTC. Amino acid sequence: CASSLGSDRALGYTF. V gene TRBV5-6 combines with J gene TRBJ1-2, with 8 bases lining up with TRBD1. CDR3 length: 15 amino acids. Germline V lookup: CDR1 SGHDT, CDR2 YYEEEE. Trimming at V came to 0 bases and at J to 8 bases, leaving 9 bases not matched to a gene.